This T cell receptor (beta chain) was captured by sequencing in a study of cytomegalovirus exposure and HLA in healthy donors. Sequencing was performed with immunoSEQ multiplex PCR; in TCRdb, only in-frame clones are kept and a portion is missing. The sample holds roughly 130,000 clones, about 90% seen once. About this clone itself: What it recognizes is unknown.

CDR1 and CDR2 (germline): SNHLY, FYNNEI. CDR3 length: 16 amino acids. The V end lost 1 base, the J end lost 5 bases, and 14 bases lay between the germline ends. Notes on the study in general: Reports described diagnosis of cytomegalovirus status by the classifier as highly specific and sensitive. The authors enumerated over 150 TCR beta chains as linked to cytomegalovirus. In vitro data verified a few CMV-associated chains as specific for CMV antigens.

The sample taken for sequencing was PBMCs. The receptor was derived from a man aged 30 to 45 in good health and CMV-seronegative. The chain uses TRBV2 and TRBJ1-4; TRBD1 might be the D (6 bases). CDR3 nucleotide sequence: TGTGCCAGCAGTGAAGGTACAGGGTTTACCAATGAAAAACTGTTTTTT. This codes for CASSEGTGFTNEKLFF.